The sequence of this TCR beta chain was determined in a study of shared clonotypes between healthy human individuals. Study conclusions and caveats: Estimated richness values were generally larger in naive subsets than in memory subsets. The sharing of 4.5% to 5% of naive CD4 clonotypes was seen across a handful of donors.

The germline V gene encodes CDR1 SEHNR and CDR2 FQNEAQ (reference sequence). Losses at the gene ends were 8 bases for V and 4 bases for J; bases not matched to a gene: 1. This CDR3 has 13 amino acids. On this clone: Antigen specificity is unknown.

Several immunoSEQ 96-well plates shared each subset's DNA, each plate a replicate. Method: immunoSEQ multiplex PCR; TCRdb's copy keeps in-frame clones and lacks some. The table includes roughly 2.6 million clones, roughly 92% detected once. Specimen: naive CD4+ T cells sorted from blood. Described subset: CD45RA+ positively selected. This clonotype originated in a man younger than 30 in good health. The chain recombines TRBV7-9 with TRBJ2-3; 12 positions agree with TRBD1. The chain's CDR3 is CASGTGGSDTQYF. The CDR3 nucleotides read TGTGCCAGCGGGACAGGGGGCTCAGATACGCAGTATTTT.